The entry below gives a single T cell receptor beta chain sequence along with its context. Its specificity is not known. These data come from a study of T cell repertoires in cytomegalovirus infection. V was trimmed by 3 bases and J by 7 bases, leaving 11 bases between them. This CDR3 region has 12 residues. CDR1 is SGHNT and CDR2 is YYREEE in the germline V gene (reference sequence). Whole-study results and caveats: There were carriers of CMV plus the relevant HLA, and cumulative public TCR beta family frequency identified them. Across the ex vivo response, the dominant clonotypes were HLA-C-restricted CMV-specific TCR beta clonotypes.

TCRdb fed the reads into MiXCR, producing one record per CDR3 protein. The data contain around 130,000 distinct CDR3 sequences, approximately 9.2% of them singletons. The J gene is TRBJ2-7, the V gene TRBV5-4; unclear D gene. Specimen: PBMCs. The sequence derives from a human donor in good health (CMV status not recorded). Some clones in this sample may be carry-over from other donors' samples. DNA for the CDR3: TGTGCCAGCAGCTCCCCCCTGGAAGAGCAGTACTTC. Its translation is CASSSPLEEQYF.